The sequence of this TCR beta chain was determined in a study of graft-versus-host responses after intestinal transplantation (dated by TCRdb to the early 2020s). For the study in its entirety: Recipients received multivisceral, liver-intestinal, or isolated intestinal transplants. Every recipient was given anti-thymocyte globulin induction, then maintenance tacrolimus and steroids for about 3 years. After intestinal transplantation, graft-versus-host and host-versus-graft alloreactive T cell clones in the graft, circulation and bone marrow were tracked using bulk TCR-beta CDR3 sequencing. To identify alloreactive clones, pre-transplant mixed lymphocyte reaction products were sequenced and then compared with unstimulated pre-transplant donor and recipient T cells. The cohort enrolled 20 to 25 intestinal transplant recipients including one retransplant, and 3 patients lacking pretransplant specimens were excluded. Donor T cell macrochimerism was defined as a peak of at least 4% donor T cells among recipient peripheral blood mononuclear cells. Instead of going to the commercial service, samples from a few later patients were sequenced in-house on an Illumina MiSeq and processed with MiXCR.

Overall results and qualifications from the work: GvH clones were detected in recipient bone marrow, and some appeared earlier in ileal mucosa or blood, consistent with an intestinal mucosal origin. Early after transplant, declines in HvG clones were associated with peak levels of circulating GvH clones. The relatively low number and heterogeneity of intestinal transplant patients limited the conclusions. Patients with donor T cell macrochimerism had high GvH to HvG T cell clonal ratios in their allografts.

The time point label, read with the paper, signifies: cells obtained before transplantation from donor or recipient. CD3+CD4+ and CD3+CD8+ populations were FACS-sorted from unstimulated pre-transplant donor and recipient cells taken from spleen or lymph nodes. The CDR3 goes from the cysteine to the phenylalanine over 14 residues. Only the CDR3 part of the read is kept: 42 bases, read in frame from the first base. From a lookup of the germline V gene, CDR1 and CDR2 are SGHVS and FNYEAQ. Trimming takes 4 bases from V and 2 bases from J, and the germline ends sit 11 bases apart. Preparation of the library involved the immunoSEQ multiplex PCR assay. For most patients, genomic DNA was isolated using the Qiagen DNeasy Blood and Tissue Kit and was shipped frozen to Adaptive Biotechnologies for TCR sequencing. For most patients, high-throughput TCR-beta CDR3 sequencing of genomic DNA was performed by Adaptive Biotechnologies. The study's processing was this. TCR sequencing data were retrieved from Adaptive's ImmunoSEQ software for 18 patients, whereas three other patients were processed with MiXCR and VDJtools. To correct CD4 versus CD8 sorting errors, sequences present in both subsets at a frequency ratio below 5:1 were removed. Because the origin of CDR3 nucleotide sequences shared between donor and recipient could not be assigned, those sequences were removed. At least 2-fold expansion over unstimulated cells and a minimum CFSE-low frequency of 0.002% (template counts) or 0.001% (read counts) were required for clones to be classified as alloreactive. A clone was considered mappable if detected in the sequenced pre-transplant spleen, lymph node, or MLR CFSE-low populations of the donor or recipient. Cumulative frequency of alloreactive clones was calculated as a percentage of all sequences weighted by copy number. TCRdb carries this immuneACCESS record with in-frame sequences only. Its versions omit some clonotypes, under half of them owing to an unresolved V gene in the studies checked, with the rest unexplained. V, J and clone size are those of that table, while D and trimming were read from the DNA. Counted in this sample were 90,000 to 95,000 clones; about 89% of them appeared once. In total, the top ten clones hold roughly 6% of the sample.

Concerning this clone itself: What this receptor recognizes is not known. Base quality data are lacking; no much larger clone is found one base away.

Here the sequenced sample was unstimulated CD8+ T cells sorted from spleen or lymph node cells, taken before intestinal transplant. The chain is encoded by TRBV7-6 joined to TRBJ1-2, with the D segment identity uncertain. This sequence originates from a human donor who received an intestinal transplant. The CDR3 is CASSSSRANYGYTF. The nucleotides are TGTGCCAGCAGCTCCAGCCGGGCGAACTATGGCTACACCTTC.